This T cell receptor (beta chain) emerged from a study of spatial heterogeneity in lung cancer (dated by TCRdb to the late 2010s). For context, the study as a whole: Beta-chain transcripts were consistently detected in greater numbers than alpha-chain transcripts, which likely reflects a higher abundance of beta-chain transcripts. In tumor regions, TCR transcript counts showed a strong correlation with a T cell transcriptional module score derived from matched bulk RNA-seq. Nonsynonymous mutation counts, determined by whole-exome sequencing of tumor tissue, were related to features of the TCR repertoire. In the raw uncorrected reads, each unique combination of TCR and UMI appeared on average more than ten times. The study quantitatively compared TCR alpha and beta repertoires across multiple tumor regions, matched nontumor lung and blood in non-small cell lung cancer. At surgery, both alpha and beta chains were TCR-sequenced in roughly 200 tumor regions, over 61 matched nontumor lung samples and 56 PBMC samples. Here is what the overall study found, with its caveats: TCR-seq was estimated to cover only roughly 7% of tumor T cells for alpha chains and 13% to 15% for beta chains. A correlation was observed between the number of expanded intratumoral alpha and beta TCRs and the tumor nonsynonymous mutation count. Counts of ubiquitous and regional expanded TCRs correlated with counts of ubiquitous and regional nonsynonymous mutations, respectively. Additional single-cell paired TCR alpha and beta sequencing was considered necessary to confirm, at a functional level, the hypothesis that regional TCRs recognize regional mutations.

The time point label on this specimen signifies: sample taken at primary tumor resection. The donors were 60 to 80 patients from the lung TRACERx cohort who had early-stage, untreated non-small cell lung cancer. For TCR sequencing, whole RNA was extracted from tumor and nontumor lung tissue, or from cryopreserved PBMC samples, and no cell sorting was done. Patients were selected for TCR sequencing only if sufficient RNA was available from at least two tumor regions. Before being selected, tumor and adjacent nontumor lung specimens were reviewed by a lung pathologist. The library was made by 5' RACE. Sequencer: NextSeq 500. To allow correction of PCR and sequencing errors, the TCR library protocol tagged every TCR cDNA molecule with a unique molecular identifier. From the authors' description of their analysis: TCR identification, UMI-based error correction and CDR3 extraction were performed with Decombinator tools. Expanded TCRs were defined as those above a frequency of 2 per 1,000, corresponding to the top 1% of the tumor frequency distribution. Expanded tumor TCRs were classed as regional if statistically deemed absent (corrected P<0.05) from at least one tumor region, otherwise ubiquitous. Each repertoire was subsampled 100 times to 5,000 TCRs, after which Renyi diversity was computed with the R vegan package. To build CDR3 similarity networks, amino acid triplet string-kernel similarity was used, and CDR3s were connected when their pairwise similarity was above 0.82. TCRdb applied fastp at Q25 and MiXCR to the public reads, then kept only in-frame beta chains. Rows merge per CDR3 protein into single entries with the most common DNA and genes. These V and J calls derive from TCRdb rather than the authors' analysis. This sample gives a few thousand distinct CDR3 sequences in total; approximately 6% of them show up just once. Jointly, the top ten make up around a tenth of the sample.

Reading from cysteine to phenylalanine, the CDR3 counts 15 amino acids. Of the read, only the CDR3 DNA is kept; its 45 bases are in frame from base 1. The germline V gene yields SGHTA for CDR1 and FQGNSA for CDR2. At the junction V is shortened by 5 bases and J by 7 bases; bases outside the gene matches: 9. In its sample, this clonotype comes out as medium-sized (0.01 to 0.1%). Its cognate antigen has yet to be identified. No much larger clone is present one base from it, and per-base qualities are unavailable. The sequenced sample was lung tumor tissue, obtained at surgery. The TCR was taken from a male donor with early-stage non-small cell lung cancer. The V and J genes are TRBV7-2 and TRBJ2-2; 8 central bases correspond to TRBD2. The CDR3 sequence is CASSARSGSVGELFF. The nucleotide sequence is given as TGTGCCAGCAGCGCCAGGAGCGGGAGCGTCGGGGAGCTGTTTTTT.